This T cell receptor (beta chain) was identified in a study of T cells in Graves' hyperthyroidism and ophthalmopathy. Notes on this clonotype: No antigen is known for it.

Findings and limits, study-wide: Classification by a 13 V-J model distinguished ophthalmopathy from stable hyperthyroidism.

Regions amplified from RNA transcripts were the TCR beta CDR3 regions. The HTBI primer set was used in a first-round RT-PCR of the TCR CDR3. TCRdb processed the multiplex PCR reads anew with MiXCR; each CDR3 protein has one entry. The data show roughly 520,000 distinct CDR3 sequences, 24% seen once. The sequence was obtained from a young woman with Graves' ophthalmopathy. Material for sequencing was blood.

CDR3 bases: TGTGCCAGCAGTTTTCTAGTTGGGGACACTGAAGCTTTCTTT. This sequence encodes CASSFLVGDTEAFF. The genes are TRBV27 and TRBJ1-1; D is unresolved. Trimming took off 3 bases at V and 3 bases at J, with 11 bases between the two ends. The length of the CDR3 is 14 residues. CDR1 MNHEY and CDR2 SMNVEV come from the germline V gene (reference sequence).